The 10 T cell receptor beta chains listed next were all sequenced from one sample in a study of OX40 agonist ivuxolimab in advanced cancers. Produced via immunoSEQ multiplex PCR; TCRdb's table is partial and in-frame only. The sample has about 77,000 clones; roughly 86% are singletons. The sample consisted of CD4+ or CD8+ T cells sorted from blood, taken in a trial of the OX40 agonist ivuxolimab. The origin of the receptors is an adult with an advanced solid tumor such as melanoma, head and neck, liver or kidney cancer.

J is TRBJ1-4 and V is TRBV30; D may be TRBD1 (6 bases). Germline CDR1 reads GTSNPN; CDR2 reads SVGIG (reference sequence). The CDR3 length is 15 residues. Between the trimmed V and J ends, which lost 0 bases and 7 bases, there was a span of 15 bases. DNA for the CDR3: TGTGCCTGGAGTGTACCTGGGGGGCGCGGTGAAAAACTGTTTTTT. Residues: CAWSVPGGRGEKLFF.

The CDR3 protein is CASSVRGSEREQYF. Here the CDR3 DNA reads TGTGCCAGTAGTGTAAGGGGGTCTGAGAGGGAGCAGTACTTC. The V and J genes are TRBV19 and TRBJ2-7, with D possibly matching TRBD1 (6 bases). V shed 5 bases and J shed 7 bases, with 18 bases lying between them. Germline CDR1 LNHDA, CDR2 SQIVND (reference sequence). CDR3 length: 14 amino acids.

The chain carries TRBV7-2 and TRBJ2-1; TRBD1 is a possible D gene (6 bases). This CDR3 region has 16 residues. Germline CDR1 and CDR2: SGHTA and FQGNSA. V dropped 0 bases and J dropped 8 bases, with 17 bases sitting between them. The CDR3 protein is CASSLAGAAIKDEQFF. CDR3 sequence (DNA): TGTGCCAGCAGCTTAGCGGGGGCCGCCATAAAAGATGAGCAGTTCTTC.

The genes are TRBV11-3 and TRBJ1-1; no clear D. The CDR3 is 13 amino acids. Germline V CDR1 and CDR2: SGHNT, YENEEA. Trimming shortened V by 6 bases and J by 1 base, and 9 bases separated the two germline ends. CDR3 nucleotide sequence: TGTGCCAGCAGTTTCCAGGAGAACACTGAAGCTTTCTTT. Encoded protein: CASSFQENTEAFF.

This clone is a singleton in its sample. CDR3 in amino acids: CASSPQGNYNEQFF. The CDR3 nucleotides read TGTGCCAGCAGCCCCCAGGGGAATTACAATGAGCAGTTCTTC. The chain couples TRBV11-2 to TRBJ2-1; possibly TRBD1 for D (6 bases). This CDR3 region has 14 residues. Trimming took 5 bases from V and 4 from J, leaving 12 bases between them. The germline gives CDR1 SGHAT, CDR2 FQNNGV.

The rearrangement uses TRBV28 and TRBJ1-5; D gene uncertain. V shed 7 bases and J shed 2 bases, with 12 bases lying between them. The CDR3 runs to 14 residues. Germline loops: CDR1 MDHEN, CDR2 SYDVKM. The CDR3 reads CASTLGDGNQPQHF. CDR3 sequence (DNA): TGTGCCAGCACCCTTGGGGATGGCAATCAGCCCCAGCATTTT.

This chain uses TRBV7-8 with TRBJ2-1; tentatively, D is TRBD1 (6 bases). The V and J ends lost 2 bases and 4 bases respectively, with 24 bases between them. CDR1 is SGHVS and CDR2 is FQNEAQ in the germline V gene. This CDR3 is built from 19 residues. In DNA form, the CDR3 reads TGTGCCAGCAGCTTATCTCGCCCCACCCAGACAGGCCCATACAATGAGCAGTTCTTC. It is translated as CASSLSRPTQTGPYNEQFF.

The chain uses TRBV19 and TRBJ1-5; 9 bases match TRBD1. CDR1 and CDR2 (germline): LNHDA, SQIVND (reference sequence). Trimming removed 10 bases from V and 7 bases from J; junction bases left unmatched: 11. This CDR3 is built from 14 residues. As DNA, the CDR3 is TGTGCCACCCGGGAGGGACAGGGTGGCCAGCCCCAGCATTTT. Translating it yields CATREGQGGQPQHF.

This chain joins TRBV25-1 and TRBJ2-5; weak D call: TRBD1 (5 bases). This CDR3 has 17 residues. Trimming removed 6 bases at V and 0 bases at J, with 20 bases between. CDR1 MGHDK and CDR2 SYGVNS come from the germline V gene. The CDR3 DNA follows: TGTGCCAGCAGCCCCGGCGGCCAGGGATTGTACCAAGAGACCCAGTACTTC. It is translated as CASSPGGQGLYQETQYF. Filled out from reference TRBV25-1 and TRBJ2-5, the complete variable domain reads EADIYQTPRYLVIGTGKKITLECSQTMGHDKMYWYQQDPGMELHLIHYSYGVNSTEKGDLSSESTVSRIRTEHFPLTLESARPSHTSQYLCASSPGGQGLYQETQYFGPGTRLLVL.

Only one count was recorded for this clone. The rearrangement uses TRBV11-3 and TRBJ2-3; D not certain. Germline V CDR1 and CDR2: SGHNT, YENEEA. Trimming pared 5 bases from V and 3 bases from J, leaving 6 bases between. CDR3 size: 12 residues. The CDR3 region is CASSPGTDTQYF. Here the CDR3 DNA reads TGTGCCAGCAGCCCAGGAACAGATACGCAGTATTTT.